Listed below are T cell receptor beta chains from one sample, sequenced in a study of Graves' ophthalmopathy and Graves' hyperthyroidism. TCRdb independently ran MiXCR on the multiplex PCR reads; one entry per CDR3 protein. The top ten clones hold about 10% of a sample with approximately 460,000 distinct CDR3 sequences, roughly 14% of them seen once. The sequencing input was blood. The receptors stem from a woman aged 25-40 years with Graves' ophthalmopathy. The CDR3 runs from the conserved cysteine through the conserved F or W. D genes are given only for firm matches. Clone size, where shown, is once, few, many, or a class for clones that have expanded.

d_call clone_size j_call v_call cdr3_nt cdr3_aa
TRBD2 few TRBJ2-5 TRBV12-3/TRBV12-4 TGTGCCAGCAGTGCCCCCGACGGGGGAGGGGAGACCCAGTACTTC CASSAPDGGGETQYF
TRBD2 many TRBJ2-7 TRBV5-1 TGCGCCAGCAGCCCCATTCTAGCGGGGGGGCCCCACGAGCAGTACTTC CASSPILAGGPHEQYF
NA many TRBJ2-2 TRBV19 TGTGCCACCCCGAGGGTGTTGAGGGAGCTGTTTTTT CATPRVLRELFF
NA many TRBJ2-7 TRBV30 TGTGCCTGGAGTCCAGGATCGGACGAGCAGTACTTC CAWSPGSDEQYF
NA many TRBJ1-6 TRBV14 TGTGCCAGCAGAGGGGGGACGGGGAATTCACCCCTCCACTTT CASRGGTGNSPLHF
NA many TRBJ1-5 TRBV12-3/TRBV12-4 TGTGCCAGCAGTTCTGTACAGGGTTCCGGACAGCCCCAGCATTTT CASSSVQGSGQPQHF
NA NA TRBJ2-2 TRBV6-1 TGTGCCAGCAGCGACGGGTCCAGGAAACTCACCGGGGAGCTGTGTTTT CASSDGSRKLTGELCF
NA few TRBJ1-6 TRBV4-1 TGCGCCAGCAGCCAAGAATCGTATAATTATAATTCACCCCTCCACTTT CASSQESYNYNSPLHF
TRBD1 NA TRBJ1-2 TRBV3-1 TGTGCCAGCAGCCAAACAGGGGACCACACCTTC CASSQTGDHTF
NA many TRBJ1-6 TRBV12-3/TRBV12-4 TGTGCCAGCAGTTTATCCTATAATTCACCCCTCCACTTT CASSLSYNSPLHF
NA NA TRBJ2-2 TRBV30 TGTGCCTGGACAGGAACCGGGGAGCTGTTTTTT CAWTGTGELFF
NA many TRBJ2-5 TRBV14 TGTGCCAGCAGCCAACGCGCCGGGAGTGGAGAGACCCAGTACTTC CASSQRAGSGETQYF
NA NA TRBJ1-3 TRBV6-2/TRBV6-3 TGTGCCAGCAGATTATTAGGACGGGCAGAATCCTCTGGAAACACCATATATTTT CASRLLGRAESSGNTIYF
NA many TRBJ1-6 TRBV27 TGTGCCAGCGGAGGGGGAAAGGGAGTGAATTCACCCCTCCACTTT CASGGGKGVNSPLHF
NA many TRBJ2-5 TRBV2 TGTGCCAGCAGACTCACAAGACAGTTAGAGACCCAGTACTTC CASRLTRQLETQYF
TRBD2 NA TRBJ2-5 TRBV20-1 TGCAGTGCCCACCGGGGCGGGGGGGCTTGGGAGACCCAGTACTTC CSAHRGGGAWETQYF
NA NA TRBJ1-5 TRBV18 TGTGCCAGCTCACCTAGAGGGTGGTATAGCAATCAGCCCCAGCATTTT CASSPRGWYSNQPQHF
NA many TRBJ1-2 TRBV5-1 TGCGCCAGCAGCTTGGAGGGGCAGTTTGGCTACACCTTC CASSLEGQFGYTF
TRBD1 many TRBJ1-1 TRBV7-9 TGTGCCAGCAGCTTTGCCGGGGACAGCACTGAAGCTTTCTTT CASSFAGDSTEAFF
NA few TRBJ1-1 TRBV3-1 TGTGCCAGCAGCCAAGCCCTGGGGGGGACTGAAGCTTTCTTT CASSQALGGTEAFF
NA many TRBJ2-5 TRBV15 TGTGCCACCAGTCGGCCCGTCGAGACCCAGTACTTC CATSRPVETQYF
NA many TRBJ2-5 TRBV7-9 TGTGCCAGCAGCTTTGAGACCCAGTACTTC CASSFETQYF
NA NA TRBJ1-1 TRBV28 TGTGCCAGCACCTTGAACACTGAAGATTTCTTT CASTLNTEDFF
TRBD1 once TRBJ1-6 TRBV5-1 TGCGCCAGCAGCAGGACAGGGGCTAAAAGTTCACCCCTCCACTTT CASSRTGAKSSPLHF
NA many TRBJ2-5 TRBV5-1 TGCGCCAGCAGCTTCCTCGGACAGATTCAAGAGACCCAGTACTTC CASSFLGQIQETQYF
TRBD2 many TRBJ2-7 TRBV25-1 TGTGCCAGCAGCGGGGAGGGGATGCATACCTACGAGCAGTACTTC CASSGEGMHTYEQYF
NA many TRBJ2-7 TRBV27 TGTGCCAGCAGTTTATCGCCCCCGGGACACCCCTACGAGCAGTACTTC CASSLSPPGHPYEQYF
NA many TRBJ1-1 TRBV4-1 TGCGCCAGCAGCCAAGTTCGCAGGGCGAACACTGAAGCTTTCTTT CASSQVRRANTEAFF
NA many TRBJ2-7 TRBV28 TGTGCCAGCAGTTTTCTTAGCTCCTACGAGCAGTACTTC CASSFLSSYEQYF
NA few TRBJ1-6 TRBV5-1 TGCGCCAGCAGCTTGGGAACTCGACTCAGCGGAAGTTCACCCCTCCACTTT CASSLGTRLSGSSPLHF
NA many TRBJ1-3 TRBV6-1 TGTGCCAGCAGTGAATTCACTGACTCTGGAAACACCATATATTTT CASSEFTDSGNTIYF
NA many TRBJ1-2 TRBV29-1 TGCAGCGTTTTAAGGGTTGCTAACTATGGCTACACCTTC CSVLRVANYGYTF
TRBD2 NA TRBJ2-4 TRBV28 TGTGCCAGCAGTCCACCCCCCCCCGGACTAGCGGGAGAGGGGTACATTCAGTACTTC CASSPPPPGLAGEGYIQYF
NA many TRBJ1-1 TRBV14 TGTGCCAGCAGCCTCCAGGTCTACACTGAAGCTTTCTTT CASSLQVYTEAFF
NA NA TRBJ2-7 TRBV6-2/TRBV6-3 TGTGCCAGCAGTTACTCGATGGCGGATCCCCCCACCGAGCAGTACTTC CASSYSMADPPTEQYF
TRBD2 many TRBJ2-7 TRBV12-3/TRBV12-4 TGTGCCAGCAGTTTCGGACTAGCGGGAGTAGGAAACGAGCAGTACTTC CASSFGLAGVGNEQYF
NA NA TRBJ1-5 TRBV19 TGTGCCAGTAGTGCGCCAGGGGCAAATCAGCCCCAGCATTTT CASSAPGANQPQHF
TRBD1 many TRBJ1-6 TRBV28 TGTGCCAGCAGTCCCCCGACAGGGGGCCTTCATAATTCACCCCTCCACTTT CASSPPTGGLHNSPLHF
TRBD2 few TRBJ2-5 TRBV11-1 TGTGCCAGCAGCACTAGAATAACTAGCGGGAAAGCAGAGACCCAGTACTTC CASSTRITSGKAETQYF
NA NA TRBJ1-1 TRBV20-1 TGCAGTGCTAGAGATCCTGATAGGGGGTCGCCCACTGAAGCTTTCTTT CSARDPDRGSPTEAFF
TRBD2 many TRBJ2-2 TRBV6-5 TGTGCCAGCAGTTACACGACTAGCGTGCCCGGGGAGCTGTTTTTT CASSYTTSVPGELFF
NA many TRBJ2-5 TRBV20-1 TGCAGTGCCGGATATGGGCCCCTACGCCAAGAGACCCAGTACTTC CSAGYGPLRQETQYF
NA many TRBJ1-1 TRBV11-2 TGTGCCAGCAGCTTAGTGATGGGGATGAACACTGAAGCTTTCTTT CASSLVMGMNTEAFF
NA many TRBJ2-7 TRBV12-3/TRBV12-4 TGTGCCAGCAAGTCCCGGCGCTCTGGCGAGCAGTACTTC CASKSRRSGEQYF
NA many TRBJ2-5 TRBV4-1 TGCGCCAGCAGCTACGACAGAAATCAAGAGACCCAGTACTTC CASSYDRNQETQYF
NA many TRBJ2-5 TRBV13 TGTGCCAGCAGCCCGTACGCAGGGGACGCGGAGACCCAGTACTTC CASSPYAGDAETQYF
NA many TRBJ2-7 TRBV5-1 TGCGCCAGCAGCCCGGAGGGGGGCAACTACGAGCAGTACTTC CASSPEGGNYEQYF
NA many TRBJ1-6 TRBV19 TGTGCCAGTAAAGATCGTTCGGTCCGACCGAATTCACCCCTCCACTTT CASKDRSVRPNSPLHF
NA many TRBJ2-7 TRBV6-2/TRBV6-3 TGTGCCGGACGACGGACGAACGGGGGCGAGCAGTACTTC CAGRRTNGGEQYF
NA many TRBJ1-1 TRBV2 TGTGCCAGCAGTTTTACTAGGACTGGCGAAGCTTTCTTT CASSFTRTGEAFF
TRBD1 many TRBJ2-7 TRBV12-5 TGTGCTAGTGGTTTGCCCTACAGGGGTGTAGATGAGCAGTACTTC CASGLPYRGVDEQYF
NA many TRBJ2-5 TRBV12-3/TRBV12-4 TGTGCCAGCAGTTTTTCGAGTACGCAAGAGACCCAGTACTTC CASSFSSTQETQYF
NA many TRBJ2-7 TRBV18 TGTGCCAGCTCACCCTTGCTCAGGGTGACCCCCGAGCAGTACTTC CASSPLLRVTPEQYF
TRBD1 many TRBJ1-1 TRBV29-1 TGCAGCGTAGGGGGCAGGGCGTCCCAAGCTTTCTTT CSVGGRASQAFF
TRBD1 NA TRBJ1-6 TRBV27 TGTGCCAGCAGGGGACAGGGTTCGAATAATTCACCCCTCCACTTT CASRGQGSNNSPLHF
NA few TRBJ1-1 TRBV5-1 TGCGCCAGCAGCTTGACCGGGGCTAGGATGGAAGCTTTCTTT CASSLTGARMEAFF
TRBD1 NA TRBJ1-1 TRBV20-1 TGCAGTGCCAGAGCAGGGGGGGCTTTCTTT CSARAGGAFF
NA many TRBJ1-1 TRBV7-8 TGTGCCAGCAGCTTATGGGCGGGCCAGAAGAACACTGGAGCTTTCTTT CASSLWAGQKNTGAFF
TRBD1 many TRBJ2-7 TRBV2 TGTGCCAGCAGCGCCCTGGGACAGGGTCTTGGGGAGCAGTACTTC CASSALGQGLGEQYF
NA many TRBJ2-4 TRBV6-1 TGTGCCAGCAGGCCTCCGCCGGGGATCAGGGCCAAAAACATTCAGTACTTC CASRPPPGIRAKNIQYF